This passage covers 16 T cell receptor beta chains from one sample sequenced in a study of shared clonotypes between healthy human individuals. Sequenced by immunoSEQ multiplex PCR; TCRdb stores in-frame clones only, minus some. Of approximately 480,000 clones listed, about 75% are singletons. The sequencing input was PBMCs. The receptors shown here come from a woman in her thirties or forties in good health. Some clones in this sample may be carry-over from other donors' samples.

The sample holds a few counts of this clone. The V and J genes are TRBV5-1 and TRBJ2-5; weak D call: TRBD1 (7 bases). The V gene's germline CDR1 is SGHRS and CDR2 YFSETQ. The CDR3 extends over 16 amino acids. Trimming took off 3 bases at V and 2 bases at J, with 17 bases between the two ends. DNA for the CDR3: TGCGCCAGCAGCTGGCGGGACAGCGCCCGACAAGAGACCCAGTACTTC. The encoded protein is CASSWRDSARQETQYF. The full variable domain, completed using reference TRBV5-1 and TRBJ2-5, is KAGVTQTPRYLIKTRGQQVTLSCSPISGHRSVSWYQQTPGQGLQFLFEYFSETQRNKGNFPGRFSGRQFSNSRSEMNVSTLELGDSALYLCASSWRDSARQETQYFGPGTRLLVL.

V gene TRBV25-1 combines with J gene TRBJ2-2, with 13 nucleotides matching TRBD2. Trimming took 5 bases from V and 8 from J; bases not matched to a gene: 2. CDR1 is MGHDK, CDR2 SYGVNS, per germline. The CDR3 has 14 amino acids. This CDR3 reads CASSRTSGRGELFF. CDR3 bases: TGTGCCAGCAGTCGGACTAGCGGGAGAGGGGAGCTGTTTTTT. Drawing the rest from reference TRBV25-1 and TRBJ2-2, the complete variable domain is EADIYQTPRYLVIGTGKKITLECSQTMGHDKMYWYQQDPGMELHLIHYSYGVNSTEKGDLSSESTVSRIRTEHFPLTLESARPSHTSQYLCASSRTSGRGELFFGEGSRLTVL.

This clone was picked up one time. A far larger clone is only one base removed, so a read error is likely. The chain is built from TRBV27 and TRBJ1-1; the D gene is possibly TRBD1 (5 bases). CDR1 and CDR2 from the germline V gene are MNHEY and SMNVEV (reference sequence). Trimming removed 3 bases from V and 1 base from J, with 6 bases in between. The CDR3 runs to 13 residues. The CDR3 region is CASSFTGNTEAFF. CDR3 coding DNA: TGTGCCAGCAGTTTCACAGGGAACACTGAAGCTTTCTTT.

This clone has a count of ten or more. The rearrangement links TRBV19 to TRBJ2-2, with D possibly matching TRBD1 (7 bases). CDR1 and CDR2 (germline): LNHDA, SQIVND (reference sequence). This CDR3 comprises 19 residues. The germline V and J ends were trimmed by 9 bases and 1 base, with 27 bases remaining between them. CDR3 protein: CASQTGPYGGRENTGELFF. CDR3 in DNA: TGTGCCAGCCAGACAGGGCCCTATGGGGGGCGGGAGAACACCGGGGAGCTGTTTTTT.

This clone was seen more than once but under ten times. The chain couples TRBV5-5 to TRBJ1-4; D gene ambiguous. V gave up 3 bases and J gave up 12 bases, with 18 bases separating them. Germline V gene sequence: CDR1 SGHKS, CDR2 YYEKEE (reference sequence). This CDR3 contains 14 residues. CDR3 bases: TGTGCCAGCAGCTACGCTCGAGGAGTGGCGGAACTGTTTTTT. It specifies CASSYARGVAELFF.

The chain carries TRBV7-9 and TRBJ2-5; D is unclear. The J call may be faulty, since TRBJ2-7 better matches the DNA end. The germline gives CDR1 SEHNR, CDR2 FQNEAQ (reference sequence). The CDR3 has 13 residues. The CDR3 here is CASSAGTIYEQYF. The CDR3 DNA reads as TGTGCCAGCAGCGCCGGTACAATCTACGAGCAGTACTTC.

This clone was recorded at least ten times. The CDR3 DNA is TGTGCCAGCAGCCGCGACAGCGCTTACAATGAGCAGTTCTTC. Its protein product is CASSRDSAYNEQFF. The chain has TRBV6-6 and TRBJ2-1; maybe TRBD1 (5 bases). This CDR3 region has 14 residues. V lost 6 bases and J 4 bases, leaving 13 bases between the germline ends. The germline V gene has CDR1 MNHNY and CDR2 SVGAGI (reference sequence).

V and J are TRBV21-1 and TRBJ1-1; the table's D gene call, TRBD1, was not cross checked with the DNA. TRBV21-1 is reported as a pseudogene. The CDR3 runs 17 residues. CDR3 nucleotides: TGTGCCAGCAGCGCCCGGGTCCCCTCCAGGGGATACACTGAAGCTTTCTTT. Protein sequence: CASSARVPSRGYTEAFF.

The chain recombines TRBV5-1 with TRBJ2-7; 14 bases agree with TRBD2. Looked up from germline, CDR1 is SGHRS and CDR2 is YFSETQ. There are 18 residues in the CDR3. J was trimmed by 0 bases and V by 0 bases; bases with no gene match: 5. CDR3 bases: TGCGCCAGCAGCTTGGGGACTAGCGGGAGGCACAGCTCCTACGAGCAGTACTTC. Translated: CASSLGTSGRHSSYEQYF.

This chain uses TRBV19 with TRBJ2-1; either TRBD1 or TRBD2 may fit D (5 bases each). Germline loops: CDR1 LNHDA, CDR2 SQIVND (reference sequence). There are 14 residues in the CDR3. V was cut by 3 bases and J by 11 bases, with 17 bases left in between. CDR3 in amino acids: CASSIGARVLQQFF. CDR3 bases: TGTGCCAGTAGTATTGGGGCGAGGGTGTTGCAGCAGTTCTTC.

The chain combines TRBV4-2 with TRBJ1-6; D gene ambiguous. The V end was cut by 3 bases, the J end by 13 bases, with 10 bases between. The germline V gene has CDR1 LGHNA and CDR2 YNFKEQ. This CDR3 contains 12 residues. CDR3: CASSQDFSPLHF. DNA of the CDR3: TGTGCCAGCAGCCAGGATTTCTCGCCCCTCCACTTT.

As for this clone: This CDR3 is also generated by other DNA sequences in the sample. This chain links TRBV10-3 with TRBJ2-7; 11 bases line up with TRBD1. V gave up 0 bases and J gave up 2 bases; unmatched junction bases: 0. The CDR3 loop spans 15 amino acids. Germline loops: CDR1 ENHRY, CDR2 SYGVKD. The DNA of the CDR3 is TGTGCCATCAGTGAGTCGGGACAGGGGGCCTACGAGCAGTACTTC. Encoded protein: CAISESGQGAYEQYF.

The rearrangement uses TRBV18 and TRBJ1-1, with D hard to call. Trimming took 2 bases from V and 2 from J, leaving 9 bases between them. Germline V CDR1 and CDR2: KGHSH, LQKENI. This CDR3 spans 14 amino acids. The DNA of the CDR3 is TGTGCCAGCTCACCATTCTCGGAAAACACTGAAGCTTTCTTT. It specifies CASSPFSENTEAFF.

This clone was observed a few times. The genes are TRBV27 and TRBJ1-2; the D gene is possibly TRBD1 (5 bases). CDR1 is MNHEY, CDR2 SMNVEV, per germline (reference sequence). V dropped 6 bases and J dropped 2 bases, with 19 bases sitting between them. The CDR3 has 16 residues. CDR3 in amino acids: CASRESRRGRNYGYTF. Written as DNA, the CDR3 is TGTGCCAGCAGAGAGTCTAGGAGGGGCCGGAACTATGGCTACACCTTC.

The CDR3 region has the DNA TGTGCCAGCAGCTCCCGTAGCGCAGATACGCAGTATTTT. This codes for CASSSRSADTQYF. The chain recombines TRBV5-8 with TRBJ2-3, with a weak D call TRBD2 (5 bases). The V and J ends lost 3 bases and 4 bases respectively, with 9 bases between them. The CDR3 spans 13 residues. Per germline, CDR1 SGHTS and CDR2 YDEGEE. Based on the CDR3 plus reference TRBV5-8 and TRBJ2-3, the full variable domain is EAGVTQSPTHLIKTRGQQATLRCSPISGHTSVYWYQQALGLGLQFLLWYDEGEERNRGNFPPRFSGRQFPNYSSELNVNALELEDSALYLCASSSRSADTQYFGPGTRLTVL.

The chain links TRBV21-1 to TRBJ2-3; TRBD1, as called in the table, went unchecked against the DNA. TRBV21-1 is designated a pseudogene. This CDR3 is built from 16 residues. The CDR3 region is CASSALLQGPGDTQYF. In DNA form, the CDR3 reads TGTGCCAGCAGCGCATTACTACAGGGTCCGGGGGATACGCAGTATTTT.